This is a list of T cell receptor beta chains from one sample in a study of T-cell memory formation after mild COVID-19. Each CDR3 protein gets one entry after TCRdb re-called the 5' RACE reads with MiXCR. This table holds hundreds of thousands of distinct CDR3 sequences, around 16% found once. Input material: PBMCs or a T cell subset sorted from them (not recorded which). The receptors were sampled from an adult woman who had mild COVID-19 (a few samples of this study predate the infection). Cell type and time point are not known. Both conserved end residues are part of each CDR3. The order of the fields is clone size, J gene, D gene, V gene, CDR3 DNA, CDR3 protein. The D gene is left open where the match is weak. Some rows have no size entry. The others give once, few or many, or a class for an expanded clone.

few TRBJ2-5 - TRBV5-1 TGCGCCAGCAGCTTGGTAGGGGCAGCTCTTCAAGAGACCCAGTACTTC CASSLVGAALQETQYF
- TRBJ1-1 - TRBV20-1 TGCAGTGCCTGGGCGGGGCAGAGCCACACTGAAGCTTTCTTT CSAWAGQSHTEAFF
- TRBJ1-4 - TRBV7-4 TGTGCCAGCAGCTCCCAACCTTCAACTAATGAAAAACTGTTTTTT CASSSQPSTNEKLFF
many TRBJ1-5 TRBD1 TRBV24-1 TGTGCCACCAGTGACCCTGGGACAGGGGATCAGCCCCAGCATTTT CATSDPGTGDQPQHF
few TRBJ2-7 TRBD1 TRBV5-1 TGCGCCAGCAGCTTCATAGGACAGGGGGCCCTGGACGAGCAGTACTTC CASSFIGQGALDEQYF
- TRBJ2-1 TRBD2 TRBV24-1 TGTGCCACCAGTGATCCTAGCGGGGTATACAATGAGCAGTTCTTC CATSDPSGVYNEQFF
few TRBJ2-2 - TRBV3-1 TGTGCCAGCAGTCCCCGAAGCCTGGGAGCCGGGGAGCTGTTTTTT CASSPRSLGAGELFF
- TRBJ2-1 - TRBV14 TGTGCCAGCAGCTGGGAAGCGGGTAATGTCTACAATGAGCAGTTCTTC CASSWEAGNVYNEQFF
- TRBJ1-1 - TRBV5-1 TGCGCCAGCACCCCGCGGCAGGGAGGAGGGAACACTGAAGCTTTCTTT CASTPRQGGGNTEAFF
few TRBJ2-5 TRBD2 TRBV7-8 TGTGCCAGCAGCCCAATAGCGGGGCAAGAGACCCAGTACTTC CASSPIAGQETQYF
- TRBJ2-3 TRBD2 TRBV7-9 TGTTCCAGCAGCCCGGGGACTAGCGGGGGCAAAGATACGCAGTATTTT CSSSPGTSGGKDTQYF
- TRBJ2-7 - TRBV20-1 TGCAGTGCCCCTCGACCCCGGGGCGATAGTTCCTACGAGCAGTACTTC CSAPRPRGDSSYEQYF
few TRBJ2-1 - TRBV12-3/TRBV12-4 TGTGCCAGCAGTGGGGGTCGGGCCAGGAGCTCCTACAATGAGCAGTTCTTC CASSGGRARSSYNEQFF
- TRBJ2-1 - TRBV24-1 TGTGCCACCAGTGATTCACTTTACAATGAGCAGTTCTTC CATSDSLYNEQFF
- TRBJ1-2 TRBD1 TRBV4-3 TGCGCCAGCAGCCAAGAAGGGACAGGGTATGGCTACACCTTC CASSQEGTGYGYTF
- TRBJ1-3 TRBD1 TRBV25-1 TGTGCCAGCAGTGCTTCCGGGACAGCCAGGGACACCATATATTTT CASSASGTARDTIYF
- TRBJ2-7 - TRBV6-5 TGTGCCAGCAGTTATGCTCCCACCTACGAGCAGTACTTC CASSYAPTYEQYF
many TRBJ2-3 - TRBV29-1 TGCAGCGTTGAGAAGGGGGGTAGCGGGTCCAGACTGGATACGCAGTATTTT CSVEKGGSGSRLDTQYF
few TRBJ2-3 - TRBV20-1 TGCAGTGCCGTACCCGGTTCGCCAGATACGCAGTATTTT CSAVPGSPDTQYF
- TRBJ2-2 TRBD1 TRBV12-3/TRBV12-4 TGTGCCGGGCGGACAGGGGGAACCGGGGAGCTGTTTTTT CAGRTGGTGELFF
- TRBJ2-7 TRBD2 TRBV27 TGTGCCAGCAGTGGGACTAGCGGATGCTACGAGCAGTACTTC CASSGTSGCYEQYF
many TRBJ2-3 TRBD2 TRBV5-1 TGCGCCAGCAGCTTTACTAGCGGGAGCACAGATACGCAGTATTTT CASSFTSGSTDTQYF
- TRBJ2-1 TRBD2 TRBV7-8 TGTGCCAGCAGCTTATACAAGCGGGAGTCCAATGAGCAGTTCTTC CASSLYKRESNEQFF
- TRBJ2-3 - TRBV5-4 TGTGCCAGCAGCTCCGAGGGCCCTGGGGCAGATACGCAGTATTTT CASSSEGPGADTQYF
many TRBJ2-7 TRBD1 TRBV4-1 TGCGCCAGCAGCCATATACTCGGGACAGGTTTTTACGAGCAGTACTTC CASSHILGTGFYEQYF
many TRBJ2-5 - TRBV15 TGTGCCACCAGCAGAGAGCTGACAGACCAAGAGACCCAGTACTTC CATSRELTDQETQYF
- TRBJ2-5 - TRBV6-1 TGTGCCAGCAGCCCCGGGAGACGGGAGACCCAGTACTTC CASSPGRRETQYF
- TRBJ1-2 - TRBV12-3/TRBV12-4 TGTGCCAGCAGTTCCCAAGGGGATGGCTACACCTTC CASSSQGDGYTF
- TRBJ2-1 - TRBV7-2 TGTGCCAGCAGCTTCCCGGGGCCTGAGTTCTTC CASSFPGPEFF
many TRBJ1-2 TRBD1 TRBV7-6 TGTGCCAGCAGCCCGCGGACAGGGGGCTATGGCTACACCTTC CASSPRTGGYGYTF
- TRBJ2-7 - TRBV16 TGTGCCAGCAGCCATTCCTGGGGGAGTAAGGTGGACTTTTACGAGCAGTACTTC CASSHSWGSKVDFYEQYF
few TRBJ2-5 - TRBV7-9 TGTGCCAGCAGCACAGGCCGAATTGGCTCAGAGACCCAGTACTTC CASSTGRIGSETQYF
- TRBJ1-1 TRBD1 TRBV7-9 TGTGCCAGCAGCCGCGCCCAGGGGGTTGACACTGAAGCTTTCTTT CASSRAQGVDTEAFF
- TRBJ1-3 TRBD1 TRBV7-2 TGTGCCAGCAGCGAATCCGGGACAGTCGGTGGAAACACCATATATTTT CASSESGTVGGNTIYF
many TRBJ1-1 - TRBV5-1 TGCGCCAGCAGCTTGGGGGACGGGAACACTGAAGCTTTCTTT CASSLGDGNTEAFF
- TRBJ1-3 - TRBV20-1 TGCAGTGCTAGAGGGCAGAGGATCTCTGGAAACACCATATATTTT CSARGQRISGNTIYF
many TRBJ1-1 TRBD1 TRBV29-1 TGCAGCGTTTTACCAGGGGGCGCGGGCACTGAAGCTTTCTTT CSVLPGGAGTEAFF
many TRBJ2-7 TRBD2 TRBV4-3 TGCGCCAGCAGCCCCGGACTAGGTTCCTACGAGCAGTACTTC CASSPGLGSYEQYF
few TRBJ2-2 - TRBV5-1 TGCGCCAGCACCCCAGTGAACACCGGGGAGCTGTTTTTT CASTPVNTGELFF
- TRBJ1-1 - TRBV27 TGTGCCAGCAGTTCGGGGGGAGTGACCACTGAAGCTTTCTTT CASSSGGVTTEAFF
- TRBJ1-5 TRBD1 TRBV12-3/TRBV12-4 TGTGCCAGCAGACCGGGACAGGGGGCAGGTCAGCCCCAGCATTTT CASRPGQGAGQPQHF
- TRBJ1-2 TRBD1 TRBV5-1 TGCGCCAGCAGATTGGATACAGGGGCTAGGTATGGCTACACCTTC CASRLDTGARYGYTF
many TRBJ2-1 TRBD2 TRBV27 TGTGCCAGCAGTTCTTTAGCGGGAGCCTACAATGAGCAGTTCTTC CASSSLAGAYNEQFF
- TRBJ1-4 - TRBV5-1 TGCGCCAGCAGCCTCTCATCAACTAATGAAAAACTGTTTTTT CASSLSSTNEKLFF
few TRBJ2-1 - TRBV5-6 TGTGCCAGTGTGAATCGGAACAGAGCGTACAATGAGCAGTTCTTC CASVNRNRAYNEQFF
- TRBJ2-5 - TRBV19 TGTGCCAGTAGTATACAGAACCAAGAGACCCAGTACTTC CASSIQNQETQYF
many TRBJ1-2 - TRBV18 TGTGCCAGCTCACCACAAGACTATGGCTACACCTTC CASSPQDYGYTF
- TRBJ1-6 - TRBV12-3/TRBV12-4 TGTGCCAGCAGTTTAAGGGGGTATAATTCACCCCTCCACTTT CASSLRGYNSPLHF
few TRBJ2-2 - TRBV27 TGTGCCAGCAGACGAACCGGGGAGCTGTTTTTT CASRRTGELFF
- TRBJ1-1 - TRBV7-8 TGTGCCAGCAGCCCCCGGGCCGGAGGTACTGAAGCTTTCTTT CASSPRAGGTEAFF
many TRBJ2-3 - TRBV20-1 TGCAGTGCTCGGGGGAGGGGGAGGACAGATACGCAGTATTTT CSARGRGRTDTQYF
- TRBJ2-7 - TRBV6-5 TGTGCCAGCAGAGGACCTAGGGGCCCTTACGAGCAGTACTTC CASRGPRGPYEQYF
- TRBJ1-1 - TRBV3-1 TGTGCCAGCAGCCAAATGGACGGAACTGAAGCTTTCTTT CASSQMDGTEAFF